These 7 T cell receptor beta chains were all obtained from the same sample, sequenced in a study of cytomegalovirus exposure and HLA in healthy donors. Produced via immunoSEQ multiplex PCR; TCRdb's table is partial and in-frame only. The sample lists more than 120,000 clones; 87% were seen once. Sequenced material: PBMCs. All receptors derive from a man younger than 30 in good health and CMV-seropositive.

The chain uses TRBV7-9 and TRBJ2-2; D perhaps matches TRBD2 (5 bases). With 3 bases removed from V and 7 bases from J, the gap between germline ends came to 9 bases. The CDR3 runs to 13 residues. Germline CDR1 and CDR2: SEHNR and FQNEAQ (reference sequence). CDR3 region: CASSFGNGGELFF. Here the CDR3 DNA reads TGTGCCAGCAGCTTCGGGAATGGCGGGGAGCTGTTTTTT.

This sequence joins TRBV27 and TRBJ2-3, with 9 nucleotides matching TRBD2. Germline V gives CDR1 MNHEY, CDR2 SMNVEV (reference sequence). The CDR3 runs to 17 residues. V lost 5 bases and J lost 9; bases outside the gene matches: 18. The CDR3: CASSPTLSGRAMNTQYF. Written as DNA, the CDR3 is TGTGCCAGCAGTCCAACCCTTAGCGGGAGAGCAATGAACACGCAGTATTTT.

V usage is TRBV28 and J usage is TRBJ1-1, with 11 bases that match TRBD1. Germline V gene sequence: CDR1 MDHEN, CDR2 SYDVKM. The length of the CDR3 is 16 residues. With 6 bases clipped from V and 5 bases from J, the junction kept 11 bases outside the gene matches. The CDR3 DNA sequence: TGTGCCAGCAGCCCGTGGACAGGGGGCGGGGGGACTGAAGCTTTCTTT. Protein product: CASSPWTGGGGTEAFF.

The chain uses TRBV5-1 and TRBJ2-1; 8 positions agree with TRBD2. The CDR3 has 16 amino acids. J was trimmed by 2 bases and V by 4 bases; bases with no gene match: 8. Germline V gene data show CDR1 as SGHRS and CDR2 as YFSETQ. The CDR3 sequence: CASSEVRLATYNEQFF. The DNA of the CDR3 is TGCGCCAGCAGCGAAGTACGACTAGCGACCTACAATGAGCAGTTCTTC.

The J gene is TRBJ1-1, the V gene TRBV18; no reliable D call. Germline V gene sequence: CDR1 KGHSH, CDR2 LQKENI. This CDR3 spans 11 amino acids. The V end was cut by 10 bases, the J end by 7 bases, with 13 bases between. In nucleotides, the CDR3 is TGTGCCACCGGCGGGAATAGTGAAGCTTTCTTT. Its protein is CATGGNSEAFF.

The chain recombines TRBV30 with TRBJ1-6; no clear D gene. From germline, CDR1 is GTSNPN and CDR2 SVGIG (reference sequence). This CDR3 is built from 15 residues. V lost 2 bases to trimming and J lost 14 bases, with 22 bases between them. CDR3 sequence reads: CAWSPGLLPTGSLHF. The CDR3 coding sequence is TGTGCCTGGAGTCCCGGACTTCTCCCAACGGGATCCCTCCACTTT.

This chain uses TRBV6-6 with TRBJ2-7, with a tentative D call TRBD2 (6 bases). The germline V gene encodes CDR1 MNHNY and CDR2 SVGAGI (reference sequence). Between the trimmed V and J ends, which lost 4 bases and 0 bases, there was a span of 10 bases. This CDR3 is 14 amino acids long. The CDR3 protein is CASSSSGGSYEQYF. In nucleotides, the CDR3 is TGTGCCAGCAGTTCCTCCGGGGGCTCCTACGAGCAGTACTTC.